Below are 3 T cell receptor beta chains sequenced from a single sample in a study of memory CD4+ T cells and cytomegalovirus serostatus. Profiling relied on immunoSEQ multiplex PCR, and the TCRdb table lists in-frame clones only, not all of them. The sample lists about 40,000 clones, 76% occurring once. Single viable CD3+CD4+CD8-CD45RO+ cells were sorted as the memory CD4+ T cells. Input material: memory CD4+ T cells from blood. The origin of the receptors is an adult in good health and CMV-seronegative.

The gene calls are TRBV20-1 and TRBJ2-1, with 7 bases identical to TRBD2. The CDR3 extends over 11 amino acids. V was pared by 5 bases and J by 10 bases, with 5 bases of the junction left unmatched. From germline, CDR1 is DFQATT and CDR2 SNEGSKA (reference sequence). The CDR3 DNA follows: TGCAGTGCTCCGACTAGCAGGGAGCAGTTCTTC. This sequence encodes CSAPTSREQFF.

The chain joins TRBV7-9 to TRBJ1-4; TRBD1 might be the D (5 bases). This CDR3 comprises 13 residues. Germline CDR1 SEHNR, CDR2 FQNEAQ (reference sequence). Trimming took off 5 bases at V and 7 bases at J, with 11 bases between the two ends. CDR3 residues: CASSGTDREKLFF. The CDR3 DNA follows: TGTGCCAGCAGCGGGACCGACCGTGAAAAACTGTTTTTT.

V gene TRBV2 combines with J gene TRBJ1-5, with TRBD1 as a possible D gene (5 bases). The CDR3 spans 13 residues. CDR1 SNHLY and CDR2 FYNNEI come from the germline V gene. V lost 4 bases to trimming and J lost 1 base, with 5 bases between them. The DNA of the CDR3 is TGTGCCAGCAGTGGGGACAGCAATCAGCCCCAGCATTTT. Amino acids: CASSGDSNQPQHF.